This T cell receptor beta chain derives from a study of TIL therapy for anti-PD-1-resistant metastatic lung cancer. The wider study: Most patients had lung adenocarcinoma.

The immunoSEQ assay was v3. TCRdb's copy holds only in-frame clones and misses some; the assay was immunoSEQ multiplex PCR. Seen here are approximately 27,000 clones, approximately 72% observed once, and the top ten hold 7% to 9%. CDR3 length: 16 residues. Germline V gene lookup returns CDR1 SGDLS and CDR2 YYNGEE. V gave up 3 bases and J gave up 5 bases, with 19 bases separating them. The time point was: pre-treatment sample, taken before nivolumab and TIL therapy. The tumor samples were excised metastases, mostly pleural nodules or supraclavicular lymph nodes. Tumors were harvested before any PD-1/PD-L1 blockade. As to this clone: Its antigen is unidentified.

Study-wide points: The cohort had more treatment-naive, never-smoker and oncogene-addicted patients than typical. Many TIL product clones were absent from baseline tumor, suggesting clonal contraction.

The rearrangement joins TRBV9 to TRBJ2-3, with D perhaps being TRBD1 or TRBD2 (5 bases each). Sequenced here: tumor tissue, sampled at baseline. The TCR comes from a person aged 30 to 80 with non-small cell lung cancer. The CDR3 DNA sequence: TGTGCCAGCAGCGCCGAGGACTGGGTGAGGGGAGATACGCAGTATTTT. Its translation: CASSAEDWVRGDTQYF. Complete variable domain (other parts from reference TRBV9 and TRBJ2-3): DSGVTQTPKHLITATGQRVTLRCSPRSGDLSVYWYQQSLDQGLQFLIQYYNGEERAKGNILERFSAQQFPDLHSELNLSSLELGDSALYFCASSAEDWVRGDTQYFGPGTRLTVL.